These 26 T cell receptor beta chains share one sample of origin, sequenced in a study of T cells in Graves' hyperthyroidism and ophthalmopathy. What was amplified from RNA transcripts were TCR beta CDR3 regions. The HTBI set primed first-round TCR CDR3 RT-PCR. Each CDR3 protein is one row after TCRdb ran MiXCR on the multiplex PCR reads. The data contain over 450,000 distinct CDR3 sequences, 17% of them singletons. Sequencing input: blood. The origin of the receptors is a woman aged 18-29 years with Graves' ophthalmopathy.

The chain recombines TRBV6-5 with TRBJ1-2; 11 bases line up with TRBD1. The ends lost 0 bases at V and 12 bases at J; junction bases unmatched: 6. This CDR3 is built from 14 residues. From germline, CDR1 is MNHEY and CDR2 SVGAGI. The CDR3 DNA is TGTGCCAGCAGTTACTCCCGGGACAGGGGGGGAAACACCTTC. Its translation: CASSYSRDRGGNTF.

This clonotype has a count of ten or more. The chain links TRBV11-2 to TRBJ2-7; TRBD1 might be the D (7 bases). The CDR3 is 14 residues long. V was trimmed by 7 bases and J by 0 bases, leaving 13 bases between them. Germline V gives CDR1 SGHAT, CDR2 FQNNGV. This CDR3 is CASTRQGGSYEQYF. The CDR3 nucleotides read TGTGCCAGCACCCGACAGGGAGGCTCCTACGAGCAGTACTTC.

V gene TRBV27 combines with J gene TRBJ2-7; TRBD1 or TRBD2 may be the D gene (6 bases each). Trimming stripped 5 bases from V and 0 bases from J, with 20 bases between. The germline CDR1 and CDR2 sequences are MNHEY and SMNVEV (reference sequence). CDR3 size: 17 residues. CDR3 coding DNA: TGTGCCAGCAGTCCGGGGGCAGGAAAAAGGAGCTCCTACGAGCAGTACTTC. This translates into CASSPGAGKRSSYEQYF.

Ten or more counts support this clonotype. V and J are TRBV7-2 and TRBJ2-3; 7 bases map to TRBD1. Germline V gene lookup returns CDR1 SGHTA and CDR2 FQGNSA. This CDR3 region has 15 residues. The V and J ends lost 2 bases and 4 bases, in that order; junction bases with no gene match: 6. CDR3 loop: CASSLKQGIADTQYF. The CDR3 DNA is TGTGCCAGCAGCTTAAAACAGGGGATCGCAGATACGCAGTATTTT.

The table lists this clonotype with many counts. This chain joins TRBV2 and TRBJ2-3, with 9 bases matching TRBD2. V was pared by 3 bases and J by 2 bases, with 3 bases of the junction left unmatched. The CDR3 is made up of 15 amino acids. Germline values: CDR1 SNHLY, CDR2 FYNNEI. The CDR3 reads CASSEGGLATDTQYF. The CDR3 bases are TGTGCCAGCAGTGAGGGGGGACTAGCCACAGATACGCAGTATTTT.

The gene calls are TRBV7-8 and TRBJ2-1; 11 bases agree with TRBD2. V shed 0 bases, J shed 1 base, and the junction held 8 bases outside the gene matches. The CDR3 covers 19 residues. Germline values: CDR1 SGHVS, CDR2 FQNEAQ. The CDR3 loop reads CASSLAPKIAGGSYNEQFF. CDR3 in DNA: TGTGCCAGCAGCTTAGCGCCGAAAATAGCGGGAGGGTCCTACAATGAGCAGTTCTTC.

This clonotype was observed at least ten times. The V gene is TRBV27, the J gene TRBJ2-7; D perhaps matches TRBD1 (5 bases). Germline CDR1 is MNHEY and CDR2 is SMNVEV (reference sequence). The CDR3 length is 16 residues. Between the trimmed V and J ends, which lost 5 bases and 4 bases, there was a span of 21 bases. The CDR3 coding sequence is TGTGCCAGCAGTCCAGACCTAGGACAACCCCTATACGAGCAGTACTTC. As protein: CASSPDLGQPLYEQYF.

With regard to this clonotype: A read error may explain this, as a much larger clone is one base away. The V and J genes are TRBV7-9 and TRBJ2-3, with TRBD2 identical over 8 bases. The CDR3 sequence is 17 residues long. The germline V gene has CDR1 SEHNR and CDR2 FQNEAQ (reference sequence). With 1 base clipped from V and 4 bases from J, the junction kept 10 bases outside the gene matches. The CDR3 protein is CASSLEGSGSLADTQYF. CDR3 bases: TGTGCCAGCAGCTTAGAAGGGAGCGGGAGTCTGGCAGATACGCAGTATTTT.

This clonotype was seen at least ten times. The CDR3 region is CSARRPQDEQYF. The CDR3 bases are TGCAGTGCTAGACGACCTCAGGACGAGCAGTACTTC. This chain connects TRBV20-1 to TRBJ2-7; no firm D call. Germline CDR1 is DFQATT and CDR2 is SNEGSKA (reference sequence). The V gene lost 2 bases and the J gene lost 5 bases, with 10 bases spanning the gap. CDR3 length: 12 amino acids.

There are many counts of this clonotype. The chain employs TRBV3-1 and TRBJ1-1; 9 positions agree with TRBD1. The CDR3 has 16 residues. Losses at the gene ends were 0 bases for V and 3 bases for J; bases not matched to a gene: 5. From germline, CDR1 is LGHDT and CDR2 YNNKEL (reference sequence). The CDR3, as DNA: TGTGCCAGCAGCCAAGATGGGACAGGGTTGGACACTGAAGCTTTCTTT. This encodes CASSQDGTGLDTEAFF.

This clonotype was picked up many times. The chain is built from TRBV28 and TRBJ2-5, with TRBD1 matching over 8 bases. Germline trimming cut 6 bases from V and 5 bases from J; bases unmatched to any gene: 8. The CDR3 runs to 14 residues. Germline CDR1 is MDHEN and CDR2 is SYDVKM. The CDR3 coding sequence is TGTGCCAGCAGCACGACAGGGGTTAGGGAGACCCAGTACTTC. The encoded protein is CASSTTGVRETQYF.

CDR3 protein: CASRAVHGSDGYTF. The DNA for the CDR3 is TGTGCCAGCAGAGCGGTACATGGGTCGGATGGCTACACCTTC. The chain uses TRBV6-1 and TRBJ1-2, with D unclear. This CDR3 region has 14 residues. Germline V gives CDR1 MNHNS, CDR2 SASEGT. The germline V and J ends were trimmed by 6 bases and 6 bases, with 17 bases remaining between them.

This clonotype was counted many times. J is TRBJ1-5 and V is TRBV30; D remains unclear. CDR1 GTSNPN and CDR2 SVGIG come from the germline V gene (reference sequence). The CDR3 consists of 14 residues. Trimming cost V 2 bases and J 4 bases, with 12 bases left between them. The CDR3 DNA reads as TGTGCCTGGAGTCTTGGGATCGGTAATCAGCCCCAGCATTTT. Amino acids: CAWSLGIGNQPQHF. Complete variable domain (other parts from reference TRBV30 and TRBJ1-5): SQTIHQWPATLVQPVGSPLSLECTVEGTSNPNLYWYRQAAGRGLQLLFYSVGIGQISSEVPQNLSASRPQDRQFILSSKKLLLSDSGFYLCAWSLGIGNQPQHFGDGTRLSIL.

This clonotype showed up many times. The J gene is TRBJ2-7, the V gene TRBV7-9; TRBD2 aligns across 9 bases. Germline-derived CDR1 and CDR2 are SEHNR and FQNEAQ (reference sequence). The CDR3 extends over 14 amino acids. J was trimmed by 0 bases and V by 11 bases; bases with no gene match: 8. The chain's CDR3 is CALKDSGSSYEQYF. The DNA for the CDR3 is TGTGCCCTCAAGGATAGCGGGAGCTCCTACGAGCAGTACTTC.

This clonotype was picked up a small number of times. This sequence joins TRBV2 and TRBJ1-2; TRBD1 might be the D (5 bases). Looked up from germline, CDR1 is SNHLY and CDR2 is FYNNEI. Deletions cut 5 bases from V and 7 bases from J, with 17 bases between. The CDR3 length is 14 residues. The CDR3 nucleotides are TGTGCCAGCAGTATCCTTTCGGGGGGTTTTGGCTACACCTTC. Protein sequence: CASSILSGGFGYTF.

V gene TRBV10-2 combines with J gene TRBJ2-7; 8 nucleotides align to TRBD1. V shed 5 bases, J shed 5 bases, and the junction held 8 bases outside the gene matches. In germline, CDR1 is WSHSY, CDR2 SAAADI. The CDR3 covers 14 residues. The CDR3 nucleotides read TGCGCCAGCAGTCCAGGGGGCGCAAAGAACGAGCAGTACTTC. Residues: CASSPGGAKNEQYF.

In its sample, this clonotype was seen a few times. The chain uses TRBV6-2 or TRBV6-3 and TRBJ2-2; 10 bases align to TRBD2. Germline V gives CDR1 MNHEY, CDR2 SVGEGT. V shed 4 bases, J shed 3 bases, and the junction held 2 bases outside the gene matches. This CDR3 comprises 15 residues. The CDR3: CASSLAGGYTGELFF. CDR3 nucleotides: TGTGCCAGCAGTTTAGCGGGGGGTTACACCGGGGAGCTGTTTTTT.

The table lists this clonotype with a few counts. The V call is TRBV6-5, the J call TRBJ1-1; maybe TRBD1 (5 bases). This CDR3 has 14 residues. V lost 2 bases and J lost 1, with 8 bases in between. CDR1 MNHEY and CDR2 SVGAGI come from the germline V gene. The CDR3 DNA reads as TGTGCCAGCAGTTACGGACACTGGAACACTGAAGCTTTCTTT. Amino acid sequence: CASSYGHWNTEAFF.

The chain employs TRBV20-1 and TRBJ2-1; no reliable D call. The CDR3 consists of 14 residues. The V end was cut by 8 bases, the J end by 10 bases, with 24 bases between. Germline V gene sequence: CDR1 DFQATT, CDR2 SNEGSKA (reference sequence). The chain's CDR3 is CSPRGDQRFGEQFF. The DNA for the CDR3 is TGCAGTCCCCGTGGTGATCAGCGTTTCGGGGAGCAGTTCTTC.

V gene TRBV7-3 combines with J gene TRBJ2-1; D remains ambiguous. The germline V gene has CDR1 SGHTA and CDR2 FQGTGA. The CDR3 sequence is 14 residues long. V was cut by 3 bases and J by 5 bases, with 11 bases left in between. The CDR3 protein is CASSFGSADNEQFF. CDR3 nucleotide sequence: TGTGCCAGCAGCTTTGGTTCCGCGGACAATGAGCAGTTCTTC. Filled out from reference TRBV7-3 and TRBJ2-1, the complete variable domain reads GAGVSQTPSNKVTEKGKYVELRCDPISGHTALYWYRQSLGQGPEFLIYFQGTGAADDSGLPNDRFFAVRPEGSVSTLKIQRTERGDSAVYLCASSFGSADNEQFFGPGTRLTVL.

This clonotype was seen only a few times. V and J are TRBV20-1 and TRBJ2-3; 14 bases agree with TRBD2. From germline, CDR1 is DFQATT and CDR2 SNEGSKA (reference sequence). The CDR3 spans 15 residues. The V gene end was trimmed by 5 bases and the J gene end by 5 bases; junction bases not matched to a gene: 6. The CDR3 bases are TGCAGTGCTGAGACTAGCGGGGGGGCCGTAGATACGCAGTATTTT. This sequence encodes CSAETSGGAVDTQYF.

This clonotype was seen many times. The chain employs TRBV12-3 or TRBV12-4 and TRBJ1-2; maybe TRBD1 (5 bases). The CDR3 spans 13 residues. Trimming took off 4 bases at V and 13 bases at J, with 19 bases between the two ends. CDR3 amino acids: CASSSGGDPSPTF. As DNA, the CDR3 is TGTGCCAGCAGTTCCGGGGGGGACCCAAGCCCCACCTTC.

At least ten counts were recorded for this clonotype. This chain links TRBV7-9 with TRBJ1-1, with a possible D match to TRBD1 (6 bases). The germline V gene encodes CDR1 SEHNR and CDR2 FQNEAQ (reference sequence). The V end lost 5 bases, the J end lost 3 bases, and 16 bases lay between the germline ends. This CDR3 is built from 15 residues. CDR3 sequence (DNA): TGTGCCAGCAGCCTTAAAGGGGGACGGTACACTGAAGCTTTCTTT. This gives the protein CASSLKGGRYTEAFF.

The chain employs TRBV4-1 and TRBJ2-7; D possibly matches TRBD1 or TRBD2 (5 bases each). V was pared by 0 bases and J by 3 bases, with 9 bases between. CDR3 size: 14 residues. In germline, CDR1 is MGHRA, CDR2 YSYEKL. Here the CDR3 DNA reads TGCGCCAGCAGCCAAGATTGGGACGGCTACGAGCAGTACTTC. This sequence encodes CASSQDWDGYEQYF.

This clonotype was detected only a few times. This rearrangement joins TRBV6-2 or TRBV6-3 to TRBJ2-7, with D perhaps matching TRBD1 (6 bases). Per germline, CDR1 MNHEY and CDR2 SVGEGT. This CDR3 comprises 13 residues. The V and J ends lost 8 bases and 3 bases respectively, with 14 bases between them. The CDR3: CASRPGALYEQYF. DNA of the CDR3: TGTGCCAGCCGTCCAGGGGCCCTCTACGAGCAGTACTTC.

This clonotype was counted many times. This chain uses TRBV27 with TRBJ2-3; maybe TRBD1 (5 bases). V lost 6 bases and J lost 2, with 27 bases in between. The CDR3 is 19 residues long. CDR1 is MNHEY and CDR2 is SMNVEV in the germline V gene (reference sequence). CDR3 DNA: TGTGCCAGCAGGACGGTGGCAATTGAAGGCCAGGGCTACACAGATACGCAGTATTTT. It codes for CASRTVAIEGQGYTDTQYF.